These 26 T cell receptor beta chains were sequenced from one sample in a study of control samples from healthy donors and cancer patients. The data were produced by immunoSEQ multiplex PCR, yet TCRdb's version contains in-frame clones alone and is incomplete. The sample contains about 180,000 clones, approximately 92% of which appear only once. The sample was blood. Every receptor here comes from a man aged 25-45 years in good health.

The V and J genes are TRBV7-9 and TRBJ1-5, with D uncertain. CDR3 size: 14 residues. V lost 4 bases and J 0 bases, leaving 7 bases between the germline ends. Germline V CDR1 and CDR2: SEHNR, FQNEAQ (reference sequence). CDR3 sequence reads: CASSWGDSNQPQHF. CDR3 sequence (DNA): TGTGCCAGCAGCTGGGGAGATAGCAATCAGCCCCAGCATTTT.

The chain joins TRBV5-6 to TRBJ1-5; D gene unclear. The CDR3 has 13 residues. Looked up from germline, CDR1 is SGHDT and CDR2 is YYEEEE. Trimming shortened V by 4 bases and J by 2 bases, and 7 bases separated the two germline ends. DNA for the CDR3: TGTGCCAGCAGCCGGTCGGGCAATCAGCCCCAGCATTTT. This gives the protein CASSRSGNQPQHF. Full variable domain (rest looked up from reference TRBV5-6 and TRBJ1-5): DAGVTQSPTHLIKTRGQQVTLRCSPKSGHDTVSWYQQALGQGPQFIFQYYEEEERQRGNFPDRFSGHQFPNYSSELNVNALLLGDSALYLCASSRSGNQPQHFGDGTRLSIL.

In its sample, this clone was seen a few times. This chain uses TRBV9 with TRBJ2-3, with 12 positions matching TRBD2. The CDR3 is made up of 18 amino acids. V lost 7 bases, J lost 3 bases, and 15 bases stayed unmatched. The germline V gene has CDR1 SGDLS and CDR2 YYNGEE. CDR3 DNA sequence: TGTGCCAGCTCGAACGACCTACTAGCGGGAGGAGGGACAGATACGCAGTATTTT. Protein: CASSNDLLAGGGTDTQYF.

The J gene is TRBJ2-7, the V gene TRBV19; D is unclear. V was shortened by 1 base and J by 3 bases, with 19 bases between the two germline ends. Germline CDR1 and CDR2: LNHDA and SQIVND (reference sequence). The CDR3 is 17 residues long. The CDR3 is CASSIVKTGSNYYEQYF. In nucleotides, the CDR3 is TGTGCCAGTAGTATAGTCAAGACGGGCAGCAACTACTACGAGCAGTACTTC.

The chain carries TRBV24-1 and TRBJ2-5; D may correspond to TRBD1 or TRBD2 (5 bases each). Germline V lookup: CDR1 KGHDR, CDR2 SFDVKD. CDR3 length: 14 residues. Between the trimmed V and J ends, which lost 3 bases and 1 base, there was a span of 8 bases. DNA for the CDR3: TGTGCCACCAGTGATGGGACGGTCCAAGAGACCCAGTACTTC. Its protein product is CATSDGTVQETQYF.

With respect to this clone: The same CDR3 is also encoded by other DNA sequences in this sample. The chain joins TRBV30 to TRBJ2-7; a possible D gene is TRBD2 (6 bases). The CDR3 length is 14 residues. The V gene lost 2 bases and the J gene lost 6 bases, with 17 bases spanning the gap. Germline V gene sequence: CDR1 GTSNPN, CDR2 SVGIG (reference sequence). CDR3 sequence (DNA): TGTGCCTGGAGTTGGGTGGGGGGTGGCGCCGAGCAGTACTTC. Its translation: CAWSWVGGGAEQYF.

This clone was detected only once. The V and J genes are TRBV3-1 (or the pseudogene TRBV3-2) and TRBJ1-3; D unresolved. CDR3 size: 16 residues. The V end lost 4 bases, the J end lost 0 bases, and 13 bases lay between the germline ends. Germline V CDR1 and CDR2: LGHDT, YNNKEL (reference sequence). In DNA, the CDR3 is TGTGCCAGCAGCCCCTTCGTCGGAGTCTCTGGAAACACCATATATTTT. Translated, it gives CASSPFVGVSGNTIYF.

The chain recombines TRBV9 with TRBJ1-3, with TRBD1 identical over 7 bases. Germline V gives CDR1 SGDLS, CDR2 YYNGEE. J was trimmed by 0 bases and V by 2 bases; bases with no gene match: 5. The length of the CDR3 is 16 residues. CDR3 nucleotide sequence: TGTGCCAGCAGCGTCTGGGACAGCATCTCTGGAAACACCATATATTTT. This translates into CASSVWDSISGNTIYF. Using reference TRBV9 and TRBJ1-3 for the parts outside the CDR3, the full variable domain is DSGVTQTPKHLITATGQRVTLRCSPRSGDLSVYWYQQSLDQGLQFLIQYYNGEERAKGNILERFSAQQFPDLHSELNLSSLELGDSALYFCASSVWDSISGNTIYFGEGSWLTVV.

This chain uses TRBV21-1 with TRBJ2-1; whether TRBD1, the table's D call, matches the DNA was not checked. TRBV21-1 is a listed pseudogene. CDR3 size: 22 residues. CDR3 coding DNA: TGTGCCAGCAGCAACGACGAAACTCGCCGGAGAAGGCCGGGACAGGGACTCAATGAGCAGTTCTTC. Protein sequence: CASSNDETRRRRPGQGLNEQFF.

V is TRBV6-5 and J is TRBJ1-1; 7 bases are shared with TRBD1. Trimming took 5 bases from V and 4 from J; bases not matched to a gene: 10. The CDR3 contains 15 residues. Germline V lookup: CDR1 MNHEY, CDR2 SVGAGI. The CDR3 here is CASSQQTTGATEAFF. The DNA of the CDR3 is TGTGCCAGCAGTCAACAAACTACAGGGGCCACTGAAGCTTTCTTT.

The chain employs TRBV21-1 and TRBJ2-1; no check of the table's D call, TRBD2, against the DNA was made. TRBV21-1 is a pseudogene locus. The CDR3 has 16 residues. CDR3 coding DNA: TGTGCCAGCAGCAAAGCGCTTATAGCCCCAGTTGGTGAGCAGTTCTTC. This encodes CASSKALIAPVGEQFF.

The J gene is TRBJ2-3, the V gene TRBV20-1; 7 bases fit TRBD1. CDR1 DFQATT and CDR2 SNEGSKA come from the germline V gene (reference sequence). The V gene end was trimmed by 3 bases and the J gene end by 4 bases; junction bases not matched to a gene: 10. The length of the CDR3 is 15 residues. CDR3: CSASDAGGRADTQYF. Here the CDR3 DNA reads TGCAGTGCTAGTGATGCAGGGGGTAGGGCAGATACGCAGTATTTT.

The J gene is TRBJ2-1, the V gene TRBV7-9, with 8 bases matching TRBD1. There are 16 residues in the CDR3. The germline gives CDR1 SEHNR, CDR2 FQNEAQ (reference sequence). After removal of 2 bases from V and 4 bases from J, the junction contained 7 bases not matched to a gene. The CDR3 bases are TGTGCCAGCAGCTTAACGACAGGGGTGAGTTACAATGAGCAGTTCTTC. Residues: CASSLTTGVSYNEQFF.

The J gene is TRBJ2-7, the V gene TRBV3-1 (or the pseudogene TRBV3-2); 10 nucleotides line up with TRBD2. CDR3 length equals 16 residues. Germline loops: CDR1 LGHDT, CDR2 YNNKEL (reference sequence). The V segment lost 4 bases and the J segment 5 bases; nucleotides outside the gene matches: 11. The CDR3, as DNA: TGTGCCAGCAGCCCACCCCTAGCGGGAGAAGGAGACGAGCAGTACTTC. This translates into CASSPPLAGEGDEQYF.

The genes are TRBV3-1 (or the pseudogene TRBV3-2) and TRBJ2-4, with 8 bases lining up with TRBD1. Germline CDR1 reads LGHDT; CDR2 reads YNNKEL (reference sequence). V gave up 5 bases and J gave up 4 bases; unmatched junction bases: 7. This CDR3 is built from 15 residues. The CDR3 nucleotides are TGTGCCAGCAGCTCTGGGGGGACAGGAAAAAACATTCAGTACTTC. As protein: CASSSGGTGKNIQYF.

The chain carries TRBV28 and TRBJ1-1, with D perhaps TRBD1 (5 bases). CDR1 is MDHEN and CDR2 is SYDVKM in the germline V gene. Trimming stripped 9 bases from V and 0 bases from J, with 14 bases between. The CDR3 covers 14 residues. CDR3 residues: CASFGADMNTEAFF. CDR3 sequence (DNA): TGTGCCAGTTTTGGGGCAGACATGAACACTGAAGCTTTCTTT.

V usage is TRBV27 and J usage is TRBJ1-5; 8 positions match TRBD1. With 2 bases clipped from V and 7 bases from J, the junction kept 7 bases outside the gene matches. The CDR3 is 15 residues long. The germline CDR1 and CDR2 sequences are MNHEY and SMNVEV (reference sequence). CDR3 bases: TGTGCCAGCAGTTTAGGACAGGGTCGGGGACAGCCCCAGCATTTT. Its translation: CASSLGQGRGQPQHF.

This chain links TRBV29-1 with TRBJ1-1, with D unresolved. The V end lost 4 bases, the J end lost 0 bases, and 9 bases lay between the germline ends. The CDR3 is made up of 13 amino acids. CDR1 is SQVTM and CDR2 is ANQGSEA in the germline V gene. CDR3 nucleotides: TGCAGCGTTGGTAACAGCATGAACACTGAAGCTTTCTTT. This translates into CSVGNSMNTEAFF. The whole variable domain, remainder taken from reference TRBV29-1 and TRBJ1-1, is SAVISQKPSRDICQRGTSLTIQCQVDSQVTMMFWYRQQPGQSLTLIATANQGSEATYESGFVIDKFPISRPNLTFSTLTVSNMSPEDSSIYLCSVGNSMNTEAFFGQGTRLTVV.

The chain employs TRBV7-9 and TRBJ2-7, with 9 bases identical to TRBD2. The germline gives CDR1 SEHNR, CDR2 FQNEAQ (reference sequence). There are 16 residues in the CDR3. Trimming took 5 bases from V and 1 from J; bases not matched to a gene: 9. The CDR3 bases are TGTGCCAGCAGCCAGGGGCCGGGACTAGCTTCCTACGAGCAGTACTTC. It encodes CASSQGPGLASYEQYF.

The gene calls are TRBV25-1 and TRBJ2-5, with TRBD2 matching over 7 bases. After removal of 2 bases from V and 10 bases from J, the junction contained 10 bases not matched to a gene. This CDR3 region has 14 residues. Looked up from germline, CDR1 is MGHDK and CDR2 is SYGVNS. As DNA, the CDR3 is TGTGCCAGCAGTGAAGCGGGACTACCCTATCTCCAGTACTTC. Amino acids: CASSEAGLPYLQYF. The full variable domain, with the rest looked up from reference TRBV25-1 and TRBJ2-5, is EADIYQTPRYLVIGTGKKITLECSQTMGHDKMYWYQQDPGMELHLIHYSYGVNSTEKGDLSSESTVSRIRTEHFPLTLESARPSHTSQYLCASSEAGLPYLQYFGPGTRLLVL.

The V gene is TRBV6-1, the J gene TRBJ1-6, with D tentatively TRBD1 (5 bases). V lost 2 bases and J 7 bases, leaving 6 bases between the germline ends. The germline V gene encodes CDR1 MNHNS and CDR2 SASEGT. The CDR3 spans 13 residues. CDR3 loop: CASSERTNSPLHF. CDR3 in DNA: TGTGCCAGCAGTGAACGGACAAATTCACCCCTCCACTTT.

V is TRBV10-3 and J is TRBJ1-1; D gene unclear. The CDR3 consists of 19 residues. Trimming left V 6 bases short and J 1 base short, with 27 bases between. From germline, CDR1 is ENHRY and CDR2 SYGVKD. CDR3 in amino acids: CAIRKTGEPGVQANTEAFF. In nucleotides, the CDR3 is TGTGCCATCAGGAAAACTGGAGAGCCTGGGGTGCAGGCGAACACTGAAGCTTTCTTT.

CDR3 sequence reads: CASSALGLSYEQYF. CDR3 bases: TGTGCCAGCAGCGCCCTTGGACTCTCCTACGAGCAGTACTTC. The rearrangement uses TRBV9 and TRBJ2-7, with D possibly TRBD2 on 5 matching bases. V was shortened by 3 bases and J by 0 bases, with 10 bases between the two germline ends. CDR1 is SGDLS, CDR2 YYNGEE, per germline. This CDR3 is 14 amino acids long.

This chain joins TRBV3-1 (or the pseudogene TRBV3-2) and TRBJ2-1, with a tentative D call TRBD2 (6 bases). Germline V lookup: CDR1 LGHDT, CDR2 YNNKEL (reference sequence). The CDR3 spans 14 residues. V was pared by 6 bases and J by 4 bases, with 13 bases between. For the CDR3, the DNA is TGTGCCAGCAGTGTCCCGGGACTGTACAATGAGCAGTTCTTC. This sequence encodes CASSVPGLYNEQFF.

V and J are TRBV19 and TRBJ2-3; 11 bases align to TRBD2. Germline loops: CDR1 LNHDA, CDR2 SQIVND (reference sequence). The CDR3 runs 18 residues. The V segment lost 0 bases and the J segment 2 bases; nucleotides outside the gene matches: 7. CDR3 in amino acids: CASSIDPSLAGATDTQYF. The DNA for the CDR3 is TGTGCCAGTAGTATAGACCCCTCACTAGCGGGGGCCACAGATACGCAGTATTTT.

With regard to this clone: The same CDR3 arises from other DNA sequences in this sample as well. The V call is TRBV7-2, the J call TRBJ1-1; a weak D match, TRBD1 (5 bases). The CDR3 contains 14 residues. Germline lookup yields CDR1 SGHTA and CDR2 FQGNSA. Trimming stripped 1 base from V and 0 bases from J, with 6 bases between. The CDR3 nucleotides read TGTGCCAGCAGCTTAGAGGGGTTGAACACTGAAGCTTTCTTT. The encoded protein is CASSLEGLNTEAFF.